This TCR beta chain was identified in a study of T cells in women clearing cervical HPV infection. On the study more broadly: Blood came at first lesion visit for cases, post-clearance for controls. Cases' blood sampling followed lesion detection by median approximately 150 days (90 to 200).

The CDR3 spans 14 residues. Germline values: CDR1 MNHNS, CDR2 SASEGT. Study observations and caveats: A classifier using richness and V gene abundances reached an AUC of around 0.81.

With respect to this clone: Its antigen remains unidentified. The sequenced fragment ends 3 residues before the CDR3 boundary, so the rest is inferred from the germline J gene.

Average input was approximately 1,200 ng genomic DNA for immunoSEQ TCR beta CDR3 amplification. Some clones are missing from TCRdb's copy, which holds only in-frame ones; the method was immunoSEQ multiplex PCR. The sample has around 41,000 clones, and its top ten clones hold 7.6%. The chain recombines TRBV6-1 with TRBJ1-6; possibly TRBD1 for D (5 bases). Input material: blood buffy coat. The clonotype comes from a woman aged 18-70 years with a cervical HPV16 infection that either progressed to CIN3+ or cleared (not recorded which). The CDR3 sequence is CASSETDEGVPLHF. The sequenced CDR3 bases are TGTGCCAGCAGCGAAACAGATGAAGGGGTTCCC.